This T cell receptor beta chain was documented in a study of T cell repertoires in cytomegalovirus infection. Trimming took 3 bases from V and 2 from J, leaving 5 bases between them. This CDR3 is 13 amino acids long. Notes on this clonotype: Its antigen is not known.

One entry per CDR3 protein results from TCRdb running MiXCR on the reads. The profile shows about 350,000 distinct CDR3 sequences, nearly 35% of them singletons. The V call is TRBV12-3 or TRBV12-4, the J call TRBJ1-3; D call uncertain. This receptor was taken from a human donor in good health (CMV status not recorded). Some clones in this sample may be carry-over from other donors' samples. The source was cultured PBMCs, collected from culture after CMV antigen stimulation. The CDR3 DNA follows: TGTGCCAGCAGTTTCCGGGCTGGAAACACCATATATTTT. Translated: CASSFRAGNTIYF.